This is a list of T cell receptor beta chains from one sample in a study of early T cells in non-severe SARS-CoV-2 infection. Each CDR3 protein is one row after TCRdb ran MiXCR on the 5' RACE reads. The sample lists roughly 75,000 distinct CDR3 sequences, approximately 9.1% occurring once. The sequenced sample was whole blood. The source of these receptors is an adult who was a healthcare worker with PCR-confirmed SARS-CoV-2 infection or an uninfected control (not recorded which). CDR3s include the opening cysteine and the closing phenylalanine or tryptophan. Each record gives: V gene, CDR3 protein.

V: TRBV20-1; CDR3: CSARNRGTYEQYF
V: TRBV28; CDR3: CASITRPNQPQHF
V: TRBV28; CDR3: CASSTQRRTGIYEQYF
V: TRBV9; CDR3: CASSNTDTQYF
V: TRBV24-1; CDR3: CATSEDYSNQPQHF
V: TRBV6-5; CDR3: CASSYSPGQGLVGTEAFF
V: TRBV6-2/TRBV6-3; CDR3: CASSYPIDRTSAEQYF
V: TRBV4-1; CDR3: CASSPSGVSYEQYF
V: TRBV18; CDR3: CASSPGAALTDTQYF
V: TRBV12-3/TRBV12-4; CDR3: CASSPGTGFYGYTF
V: TRBV9; CDR3: CASSTGLDIAVTDTQYF
V: TRBV10-3; CDR3: CAISPTAERYNEQFF
V: TRBV6-1; CDR3: CASSVNSNQPQHF
V: TRBV21-1; CDR3: CASSKEIYF
V: TRBV20-1; CDR3: CSARGREADTQYF
V: TRBV12-3/TRBV12-4; CDR3: CASSKTDNEKLFF
V: TRBV28; CDR3: CASSPRQGHQPQHF
V: TRBV3-1; CDR3: CASSQDREKYF